This T cell receptor (beta chain) was sequenced for a study of blood T cell repertoires in COVID-19. Study as a whole: Sites in the United States, Italy and Spain provided acute and convalescent COVID-19 samples. Nucleic acid was either cDNA or gDNA, and it came from T cells, B-cell-depleted T cells, or PBMCs.

This CDR3 region has 15 residues. J gave up 7 bases and V 2 bases, and 2 bases lay outside the gene matches. Germline V lookup: CDR1 MNHEY, CDR2 SVGEGT. While infection was still active, Seattle patients were enrolled and then followed longitudinally. As originally analysed: Amplification of reference gene primers provided the estimated nucleated cell counts. Data came from immunoSEQ multiplex PCR; TCRdb stores just in-frame clones and leaves some out. The DNA was the basis for D and trimming; V, J and clone size are from that table. Of 440,000 or so clones in the sample, roughly 90% were seen once. This sequence originates from a woman aged 40 to 50 with COVID-19, enrolled during active disease. The sequenced sample consisted of peripheral blood. The chain couples TRBV6-2 or TRBV6-3 to TRBJ1-6; TRBD1 matches 10 bases. The CDR3 protein is CASSYRDRGNSPLHF. The CDR3 DNA reads TGTGCCAGCAGTTACCGGGACAGGGGAAATTCACCCCTCCACTTT.